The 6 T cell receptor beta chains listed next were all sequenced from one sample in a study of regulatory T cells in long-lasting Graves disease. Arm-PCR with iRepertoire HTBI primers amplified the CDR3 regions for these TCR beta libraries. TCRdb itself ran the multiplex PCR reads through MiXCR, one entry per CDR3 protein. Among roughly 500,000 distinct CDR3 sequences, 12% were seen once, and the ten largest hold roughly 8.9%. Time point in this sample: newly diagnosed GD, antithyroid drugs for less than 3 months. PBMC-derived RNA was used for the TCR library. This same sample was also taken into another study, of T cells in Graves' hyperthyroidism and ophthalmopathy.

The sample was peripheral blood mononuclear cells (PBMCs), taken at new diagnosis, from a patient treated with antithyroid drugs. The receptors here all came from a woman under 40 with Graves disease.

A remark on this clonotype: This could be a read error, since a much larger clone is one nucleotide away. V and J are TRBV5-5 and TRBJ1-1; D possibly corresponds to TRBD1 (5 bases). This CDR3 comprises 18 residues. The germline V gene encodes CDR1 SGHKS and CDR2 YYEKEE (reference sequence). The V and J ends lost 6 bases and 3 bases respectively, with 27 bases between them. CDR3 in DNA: TGTGCCAGCAACCTTGTAAGGGGATTGGGACCGACGGACACTGAAGCTTTCTTT. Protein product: CASNLVRGLGPTDTEAFF.

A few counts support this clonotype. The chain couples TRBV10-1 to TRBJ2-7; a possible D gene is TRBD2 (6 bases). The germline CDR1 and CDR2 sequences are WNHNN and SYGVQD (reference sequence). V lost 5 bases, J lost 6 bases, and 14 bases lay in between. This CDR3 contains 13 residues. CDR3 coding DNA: TGCGCCAGCAGTCCCGTGGTGCGGGGCGAGCAGTACTTC. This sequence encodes CASSPVVRGEQYF.

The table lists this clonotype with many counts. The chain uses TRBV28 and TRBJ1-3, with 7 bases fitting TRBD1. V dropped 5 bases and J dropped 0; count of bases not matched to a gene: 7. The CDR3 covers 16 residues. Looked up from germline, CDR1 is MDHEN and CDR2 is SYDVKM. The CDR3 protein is CASSVVTGTSGNTIYF. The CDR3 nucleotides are TGTGCCAGCAGTGTTGTGACAGGGACCTCTGGAAACACCATATATTTT.

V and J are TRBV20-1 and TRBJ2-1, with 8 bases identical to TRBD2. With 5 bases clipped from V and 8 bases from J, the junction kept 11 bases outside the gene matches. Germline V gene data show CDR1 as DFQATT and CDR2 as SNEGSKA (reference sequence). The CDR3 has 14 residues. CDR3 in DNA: TGCAGTGCTTCACCCGGACTAGCCGGCGATGAGCAGTTCTTC. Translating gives CSASPGLAGDEQFF.

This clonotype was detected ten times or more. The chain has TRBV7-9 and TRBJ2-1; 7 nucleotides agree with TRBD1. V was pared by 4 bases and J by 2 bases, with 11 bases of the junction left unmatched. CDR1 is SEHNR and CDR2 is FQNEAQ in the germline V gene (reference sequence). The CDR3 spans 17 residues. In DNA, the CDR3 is TGTGCCAGCAGCTCCGCTAAGACAGGGCGCACCTACAATGAGCAGTTCTTC. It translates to CASSSAKTGRTYNEQFF. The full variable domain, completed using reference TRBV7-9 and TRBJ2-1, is DTGVSQNPRHKITKRGQNVTFRCDPISEHNRLYWYRQTLGQGPEFLTYFQNEAQLEKSRLLSDRFSAERPKGSFSTLEIQRTEQGDSAMYLCASSSAKTGRTYNEQFFGPGTRLTVL.

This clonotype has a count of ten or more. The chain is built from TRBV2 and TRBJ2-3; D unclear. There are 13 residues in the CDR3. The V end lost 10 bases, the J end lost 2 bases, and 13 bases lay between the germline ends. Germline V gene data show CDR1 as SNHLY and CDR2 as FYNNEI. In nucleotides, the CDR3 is TGTGCCAACCAGGACCACCCCACAGATACGCAGTATTTT. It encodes CANQDHPTDTQYF. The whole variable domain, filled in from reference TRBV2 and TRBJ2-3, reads EPEVTQTPSHQVTQMGQEVILRCVPISNHLYFYWYRQILGQKVEFLVSFYNNEISEKSEIFDDQFSVERPDGSNFTLKIRSTKLEDSAMYFCANQDHPTDTQYFGPGTRLTVL.